What follows are 24 T cell receptor beta chains derived from one specimen sequenced in a study of molecular identifiers for immune sequencing clone quantification. From the PCR reads, TCRdb called clonotypes with MiXCR, one entry per CDR3 protein. The profile shows approximately 90,000 distinct CDR3 sequences, roughly 24% of them singletons. Sequencing used naive CD8+ T cells from blood, with Jurkat cell RNA spiked in. Subset in this sample: FACS-sorted CD8+CD4-CCR7+CD45RA+ naive T cells. Receptors originate from a human donor in good health. Some libraries in this study had Jurkat cell RNA spiked in.

This clonotype was picked up many times. The V gene is TRBV6-2 or TRBV6-3, the J gene TRBJ2-3; TRBD1 might be the D (6 bases). Trimming removed 2 bases from V and 1 base from J, with 22 bases in between. This CDR3 is built from 19 residues. Germline V gives CDR1 MNHEY, CDR2 SVGEGT. The CDR3 nucleotides read TGTGCCAGCAGTTACGGATTCAACAGGGAGACAATCCGCACAGATACGCAGTATTTT. Translation: CASSYGFNRETIRTDTQYF.

Concerning this clonotype itself: A much larger clone differs by one base, so this may be a read error. The chain carries TRBV5-1 and TRBJ2-3; the match to TRBD1 covers 8 bases. The germline CDR1 and CDR2 sequences are SGHRS and YFSETQ. Germline trimming cut 0 bases from V and 8 bases from J; bases unmatched to any gene: 8. The CDR3 totals 15 residues. The CDR3 loop is CASSLAQGVVGTQYF. The CDR3 DNA is TGCGCCAGCAGCTTGGCACAGGGGGTAGTCGGTACGCAGTATTTT.

This clonotype has a count of ten or more. V is TRBV7-2 and J is TRBJ2-7, with TRBD1 matching over 9 bases. CDR3 length: 14 residues. With V trimmed by 4 bases and J by 2 bases, 3 bases remained unmatched. Germline values: CDR1 SGHTA, CDR2 FQGNSA. In nucleotides, the CDR3 is TGTGCCAGCAGCTCATACAGGGGGCCCTACGAGCAGTACTTC. Its protein is CASSSYRGPYEQYF.

There are many counts of this clonotype. The chain joins TRBV20-1 to TRBJ2-3, with 9 bases identical to TRBD2. Trimming removed 5 bases from V and 0 bases from J; junction bases left unmatched: 0. The CDR3 consists of 13 residues. Germline V gene sequence: CDR1 DFQATT, CDR2 SNEGSKA (reference sequence). The CDR3 DNA sequence: TGCAGTGCTCTAGCGGGAAGCACAGATACGCAGTATTTT. Protein sequence: CSALAGSTDTQYF.

This clonotype was counted at least ten times. The gene calls are TRBV9 and TRBJ1-5, with 8 bases that match TRBD1. Germline assignment: CDR1 SGDLS and CDR2 YYNGEE. The CDR3 covers 15 residues. With V trimmed by 2 bases and J by 4 bases, 5 bases remained unmatched. CDR3 amino acids: CASSVQGAVNQPQHF. CDR3 nucleotides: TGTGCCAGCAGCGTGCAGGGGGCGGTTAATCAGCCCCAGCATTTT. The variable domain in full, with the rest retrieved from reference TRBV9 and TRBJ1-5, is DSGVTQTPKHLITATGQRVTLRCSPRSGDLSVYWYQQSLDQGLQFLIQYYNGEERAKGNILERFSAQQFPDLHSELNLSSLELGDSALYFCASSVQGAVNQPQHFGDGTRLSIL.

As for this clonotype: Given a much more abundant clone one base away, this may be a read error. The rearrangement links TRBV24-1 to TRBJ2-1, with TRBD1 as a possible D gene (6 bases). Germline V gene data show CDR1 as KGHDR and CDR2 as SFDVKD. Trimming shortened V by 9 bases and J by 0 bases, and 17 bases separated the two germline ends. The CDR3 has 16 amino acids. CDR3 protein: CATGGLRTDSYNEQFF. CDR3 coding DNA: TGTGCCACCGGTGGATTGCGGACAGACTCCTACAATGAGCAGTTCTTC.

Comments on this clonotype: A much larger clonotype is one base distant, so this may be a read error. The genes are TRBV13 and TRBJ2-3; TRBD2 aligns across 12 bases. V lost 4 bases, J lost 1 base, and 3 bases stayed unmatched. Germline V gene lookup returns CDR1 PRHDT and CDR2 FYEKMQ (reference sequence). This CDR3 is 16 amino acids long. Written as DNA, the CDR3 is TGTGCCAGCAGCTCGACTAGCGGGGGTGGCACAGATACGCAGTATTTT. Amino acids: CASSSTSGGGTDTQYF.

This clonotype came up many times. The CDR3 nucleotides read TGTGCCAGCAGTTTGACGGACGCCTATGGCTACACCTTC. It is translated as CASSLTDAYGYTF. The chain combines TRBV6-5 with TRBJ1-2, with unresolved D. V dropped 4 bases and J dropped 4 bases, with 10 bases sitting between them. Germline V gene data show CDR1 as MNHEY and CDR2 as SVGAGI. The CDR3 is 13 amino acids.

This clonotype came up many times. The chain recombines TRBV19 with TRBJ2-7; D may match TRBD1 or TRBD2 (5 bases each). The V gene's germline CDR1 is LNHDA and CDR2 SQIVND (reference sequence). The V gene lost 4 bases and the J gene lost 3 bases, with 13 bases spanning the gap. This CDR3 spans 14 amino acids. CDR3 region: CASSTRDGHYEQYF. In DNA, the CDR3 is TGTGCCAGTAGTACCCGGGACGGACACTACGAGCAGTACTTC.

This clonotype was recorded a few times. A read error may account for a junction end that differs from germline. The chain links TRBV24-1 to TRBJ2-1; 7 bases agree with TRBD1. CDR3 length: 16 residues. Per germline, CDR1 KGHDR and CDR2 SFDVKD. CDR3 nucleotide sequence: TGTGCCACCAGCGAAAAGGACCCCAGAGGGGGCGATGAGCAGTCCTTC. It encodes CATSEKDPRGGDEQSF.

The genes are TRBV19 and TRBJ2-3, with a possible D match to TRBD2 (5 bases). Trimming took 9 bases from V and 2 from J, leaving 12 bases between them. CDR1 is LNHDA, CDR2 SQIVND, per germline (reference sequence). CDR3 length: 13 residues. This CDR3 is CASQGGVTDTQYF. The CDR3 coding sequence is TGTGCCAGCCAAGGAGGAGTCACAGATACGCAGTATTTT.

This clonotype has a count of ten or more. This sequence joins TRBV5-4 and TRBJ2-3; unclear D gene. Germline V CDR1 and CDR2: SGHNT, YYREEE (reference sequence). The CDR3 loop spans 12 amino acids. The V end lost 4 bases, the J end lost 2 bases, and 5 bases lay between the germline ends. The CDR3 DNA is TGTGCCAGCAGCCACCTCACAGATACGCAGTATTTT. Amino acid sequence: CASSHLTDTQYF.

Only a few counts were recorded for this clonotype. The chain uses TRBV7-9 and TRBJ1-1; no reliable D call. CDR1 is SEHNR and CDR2 is FQNEAQ in the germline V gene (reference sequence). V dropped 5 bases and J dropped 5 bases, with 12 bases sitting between them. The CDR3 has 13 amino acids. CDR3 coding DNA: TGTGCCAGCAGCCTTCCCCTGGGGACTGAAGCTTTCTTT. Its protein is CASSLPLGTEAFF.

This clonotype rates as medium-sized. The gene calls are TRBV13 and TRBJ2-6; 7 bases fit TRBD1. The germline V gene encodes CDR1 PRHDT and CDR2 FYEKMQ (reference sequence). Losses at the gene ends were 4 bases for V and 2 bases for J; bases not matched to a gene: 5. The length of the CDR3 is 16 residues. CDR3 in DNA: TGTGCCAGCAGCTCCGGACAGGCTGCTGGGGCCAACGTCCTGACTTTC. Translation gives CASSSGQAAGANVLTF.

Only one count was recorded for this clonotype. Just one base apart from a much larger clone, this may be a read error. The chain recombines TRBV7-9 with TRBJ2-7, with no clear D. This CDR3 is 12 amino acids long. Germline CDR1 and CDR2: SEHNR and FQNEAQ (reference sequence). The CDR3 DNA reads as TGTGTCAGCAGCGTCGACGGCCGCGAGCAGTACTTC. Residues: CVSSVDGREQYF.

For this clonotype: Only one base separates this from a far larger clonotype, so it likely reflects a read error. This chain joins TRBV6-2 or TRBV6-3 and TRBJ2-7; no definite D call. The V gene's germline CDR1 is MNHEY and CDR2 SVGEGT. The CDR3 totals 11 residues. CDR3 bases: TGTGCCAGCGGTTACCCTGACGAGCAGTACTTC. Translation: CASGYPDEQYF.

The rearrangement uses TRBV27 and TRBJ2-7, with D uncertain. This CDR3 region has 12 residues. V was clipped by 4 bases and J by 2 bases, with 6 bases between them. CDR1 and CDR2 (germline): MNHEY, SMNVEV (reference sequence). The CDR3 DNA sequence: TGTGCCAGCAGTTCCCCCACCTACGAGCAGTACTTC. It specifies CASSSPTYEQYF.

Remarks on this clonotype: The CDR3 ends on some other residue instead of the conserved phenylalanine or tryptophan, so this is likely a read error. V usage is TRBV6-6 and J usage is TRBJ2-1; 9 nucleotides align to TRBD1. This CDR3 contains 15 residues. Germline CDR1 MNHNY, CDR2 SVGAGI (reference sequence). V gave up 8 bases and J gave up 3 bases; unmatched junction bases: 8. The CDR3 is CASLQGANFYNEQFL. DNA for the CDR3: TGTGCCAGCCTACAGGGGGCGAATTTCTACAATGAGCAGTTCCTC.

This clonotype was seen a single time. A much larger clone differs from this one at a single base, so this may be a read error. The chain combines TRBV27 with TRBJ2-7; 9 bases fit TRBD2. The CDR3 runs to 15 residues. Trimming cost V 8 bases and J 3 bases; bases outside gene matches: 11. Germline V CDR1 and CDR2: MNHEY, SMNVEV (reference sequence). CDR3 in amino acids: CASCPYSGRFYEQYF. The CDR3 DNA is TGTGCCAGCTGTCCGTATAGCGGGAGATTCTACGAGCAGTACTTC.

This clonotype was counted many times. The chain uses TRBV7-9 and TRBJ1-1; D is ambiguous. The CDR3 spans 12 residues. Trimming stripped 3 bases from V and 4 bases from J, with 6 bases between. Germline CDR1 SEHNR, CDR2 FQNEAQ (reference sequence). The CDR3 here is CASSLIGTEAFF. In DNA form, the CDR3 reads TGTGCCAGCAGCTTGATTGGCACTGAAGCTTTCTTT.

This clonotype was counted at least ten times. The gene calls are TRBV14 and TRBJ2-5, with D maybe TRBD1 (5 bases). The V gene's germline CDR1 is SGHDN and CDR2 FVKESK. The CDR3 sequence is 18 residues long. V lost 4 bases and J 2 bases, leaving 23 bases between the germline ends. The CDR3 spells CASSPLHPTAYTQETQYF. In DNA, the CDR3 is TGTGCCAGCAGCCCCCTTCACCCGACAGCATACACTCAAGAGACCCAGTACTTC.

Concerning this clonotype itself: Being one base from a much bigger clone, this may be a read error. V and J are TRBV12-3 or TRBV12-4 and TRBJ2-3; D tentatively reads TRBD1 or TRBD2 (7 bases each). The CDR3 extends over 15 amino acids. Written as DNA, the CDR3 is TGTGCCAGCAGCCCCCAGGGGGGGGTTTTAGATACGCGGTATTTT. It specifies CASSPQGGVLDTRYF.

This rearrangement joins TRBV5-4 to TRBJ2-1; 10 bases line up with TRBD2. Trimming cost V 3 bases and J 7 bases; bases outside gene matches: 7. CDR1 and CDR2 (germline): SGHNT, YYREEE (reference sequence). The CDR3 is 15 amino acids. This CDR3 is CASSSTSGVGNEQFF. In DNA, the CDR3 is TGTGCCAGCAGCTCCACTAGCGGGGTTGGGAATGAGCAGTTCTTC.

This clonotype has at least ten counts. The chain employs TRBV27 and TRBJ1-5, with D perhaps TRBD1 (6 bases). V dropped 0 bases and J dropped 1 base, with 16 bases sitting between them. Germline V gene sequence: CDR1 MNHEY, CDR2 SMNVEV (reference sequence). CDR3 length: 18 residues. The CDR3 spells CASSLSTPGVVSNQPQHF. In nucleotides, the CDR3 is TGTGCCAGCAGTTTATCGACCCCAGGGGTTGTGAGCAATCAGCCCCAGCATTTT.